This passage covers 16 T cell receptor beta chains from one sample sequenced in a study of CD8+ T cells in alopecia areata. TCR sequencing used cDNA made by reverse transcription of extracted RNA. TCRdb's copy holds only in-frame clones and misses some; the assay was immunoSEQ multiplex PCR. The repertoire includes 69,000 or so clones, approximately 60% of them detected once, and approximately 19% sits in the top ten. Sequenced here: CD8+ T cells sorted from blood, sampled at week 0. The receptor source for this set is a human donor with alopecia areata.

A single count supports this clone. The chain joins TRBV6-5 to TRBJ2-5, with D unclear. With 4 bases removed from V and 3 bases from J, the gap between germline ends came to 6 bases. Germline V lookup: CDR1 MNHEY, CDR2 SVGAGI. The CDR3 has 12 residues. This CDR3 is CASSSGEETQYF. In DNA, the CDR3 is TGTGCCAGCAGTTCCGGTGAAGAGACCCAGTACTTC.

V is TRBV7-9 and J is TRBJ2-5, with a tentative D call TRBD1 (6 bases). The V gene's germline CDR1 is SEHNR and CDR2 FQNEAQ (reference sequence). Trimming removed 5 bases at V and 2 bases at J, with 12 bases between. CDR3 size: 14 residues. As DNA, the CDR3 is TGTGCCAGCAGCACAAACAGGGTTCAAGAGACCCAGTACTTC. This translates into CASSTNRVQETQYF.

V usage is TRBV5-6 and J usage is TRBJ2-1; 14 bases map to TRBD2. J was trimmed by 2 bases and V by 4 bases; bases with no gene match: 8. From germline, CDR1 is SGHDT and CDR2 YYEEEE. The CDR3 covers 18 residues. The CDR3 loop is CASSPGTSGGGAYNEQFF. CDR3 DNA: TGTGCCAGCAGCCCGGGGACTAGCGGGGGAGGGGCCTACAATGAGCAGTTCTTC.

This clone was found a few times. This rearrangement joins TRBV28 to TRBJ2-3, with TRBD2 identical over 8 bases. There are 17 residues in the CDR3. The germline V gene encodes CDR1 MDHEN and CDR2 SYDVKM. Trimming cost V 8 bases and J 0 bases; bases outside gene matches: 13. The DNA for the CDR3 is TGTGCCAGCTCATCGGTCATAGCGGGGATAAGCACAGATACGCAGTATTTT. Translation gives CASSSVIAGISTDTQYF.

The genes are TRBV13 and TRBJ2-5, with no clear D. Germline V gene data show CDR1 as PRHDT and CDR2 as FYEKMQ (reference sequence). The CDR3 is made up of 12 amino acids. Trimming stripped 2 bases from V and 5 bases from J, with 6 bases between. The CDR3 spells CASSLTGETQYF. The CDR3 region has the DNA TGTGCCAGCAGCTTAACGGGCGAGACCCAGTACTTC.

As to this clone: Other DNA sequences within the sample encode an identical CDR3. The rearrangement joins TRBV4-3 to TRBJ1-1; no firm D call. Germline loops: CDR1 LGHNA, CDR2 YSLEER. The length of the CDR3 is 13 residues. Trimming stripped 0 bases from V and 0 bases from J, with 2 bases between. The CDR3 reads CASSQDLNTEAFF. CDR3 DNA sequence: TGCGCCAGCAGCCAAGATTTGAACACTGAAGCTTTCTTT.

The chain combines TRBV30 with TRBJ2-7; no clear D gene. The V and J ends lost 1 base and 3 bases respectively, with 4 bases between them. Looked up from germline, CDR1 is GTSNPN and CDR2 is SVGIG (reference sequence). The CDR3 is 11 residues long. The CDR3 spells CAWSGIYEQYF. For the CDR3, the DNA is TGTGCCTGGAGTGGGATCTACGAGCAGTACTTC.

The chain joins TRBV29-1 to TRBJ2-2; D possibly corresponds to TRBD2 (5 bases). The ends were cut back, 2 bases at V and 1 base at J, with 11 bases in the middle. CDR1 and CDR2 (germline): SQVTM, ANQGSEA. This CDR3 is built from 15 residues. The CDR3 loop reads CSVEQTGMNTGELFF. CDR3 DNA: TGCAGCGTTGAACAGACGGGGATGAACACCGGGGAGCTGTTTTTT.

The V gene is TRBV27, the J gene TRBJ1-5; no reliable D call. The V end was cut by 1 base, the J end by 3 bases, with 4 bases between. The CDR3 is made up of 13 amino acids. CDR1 is MNHEY, CDR2 SMNVEV, per germline (reference sequence). CDR3 DNA sequence: TGTGCCAGCAGTTTATTTAACAATCAGCCCCAGCATTTT. The encoded protein is CASSLFNNQPQHF.

The chain combines TRBV2 with TRBJ1-4; TRBD1 matches 10 bases. This CDR3 comprises 17 residues. The V gene end was trimmed by 6 bases and the J gene end by 8 bases; junction bases not matched to a gene: 15. Germline loops: CDR1 SNHLY, CDR2 FYNNEI. Here the CDR3 DNA reads TGTGCCAGCAGCCCCTGGTGGTTAGTGGGACAGGGGGAAAAACTGTTTTTT. This codes for CASSPWWLVGQGEKLFF.

A few counts support this clone. The genes are TRBV9 and TRBJ2-7; D is unresolved. Trimming took 1 base from V and 1 from J, leaving 6 bases between them. The CDR3 has 13 amino acids. The germline V gene has CDR1 SGDLS and CDR2 YYNGEE. DNA for the CDR3: TGTGCCAGCAGCGTAAGTGTTTCCTACGAGCAGTACTTC. It encodes CASSVSVSYEQYF.

This clone was detected only a few times. This sequence may be a read error, since a much larger clone differs from it by one base. The chain carries TRBV7-2 and TRBJ2-7; TRBD2 might be the D (7 bases). Looked up from germline, CDR1 is SGHTA and CDR2 is FQGNSA. There are 15 residues in the CDR3. V dropped 1 base and J dropped 5 bases, with 15 bases sitting between them. The CDR3 nucleotides are TGTGCCAGCAGCTTAGGGGGGGGGCCCGGGGACGAGCAGTACTTC. Its translation: CASSLGGGPGDEQYF.

The chain uses TRBV27 and TRBJ2-5, with unresolved D. Trimming shortened V by 7 bases and J by 2 bases, and 8 bases separated the two germline ends. The CDR3 loop spans 12 amino acids. CDR1 MNHEY and CDR2 SMNVEV come from the germline V gene (reference sequence). The chain's CDR3 is CASIDSQETQYF. The CDR3 DNA reads as TGTGCCAGCATAGATTCACAAGAGACCCAGTACTTC.

There are a few counts of this clone. The chain couples TRBV29-1 to TRBJ2-7, with D perhaps matching TRBD1 (6 bases). CDR3 size: 13 residues. Germline loops: CDR1 SQVTM, CDR2 ANQGSEA. V was trimmed by 4 bases and J by 2 bases, leaving 12 bases between them. DNA of the CDR3: TGCAGCGTTGTCGGCGAGGGGGCCTACGAGCAGTACTTC. Its translation: CSVVGEGAYEQYF.

This clone was picked up a small number of times. The V gene is TRBV28, the J gene TRBJ1-1; D gene ambiguous. CDR3 size: 12 residues. CDR1 MDHEN and CDR2 SYDVKM come from the germline V gene. The ends were cut back, 2 bases at V and 0 bases at J, with 1 base in the middle. The CDR3 DNA is TGTGCCAGCAGTTTAGTGAACACTGAAGCTTTCTTT. Its translation is CASSLVNTEAFF.

The V call is TRBV10-3, the J call TRBJ1-1, with a tentative D call TRBD1 (6 bases). Germline V lookup: CDR1 ENHRY, CDR2 SYGVKD. This CDR3 is 11 amino acids long. V was pared by 7 bases and J by 10 bases, with 13 bases between. The CDR3 protein is CAITGGGAAFF. The CDR3 nucleotides are TGTGCCATCACCGGAGGGGGGGCAGCTTTCTTT.